This T cell receptor (beta chain) was recovered during a study of T-cell reconstitution after alpha-beta-depleted transplantation in children. Per germline, CDR1 LGHNA and CDR2 YNFKEQ. The CDR3 is made up of 15 amino acids. V dropped 4 bases and J dropped 3 bases, with 13 bases sitting between them. For TCRbeta, the library was prepared with unique molecular identifiers. Each CDR3 protein gets one entry after TCRdb re-called the PCR reads with MiXCR. The sample shows more than 400,000 distinct CDR3 sequences, approximately 10% of them seen only once. The sequences come from PBMCs, mostly from graft donor cells, collected 180 days after TCRalphabeta/CD19-depleted stem cell transplant. The receptor comes from a female patient aged 2-15 years who had a stem cell transplant for aplastic anemia, so the T cells may come from the graft donor. The V call is TRBV4-2, the J call TRBJ2-1, with D perhaps TRBD2 (5 bases). CDR3 bases: TGTGCCAGCAGCCCACGGGGTTCCCTCTACAATGAGCAGTTCTTC. Its protein product is CASSPRGSLYNEQFF.